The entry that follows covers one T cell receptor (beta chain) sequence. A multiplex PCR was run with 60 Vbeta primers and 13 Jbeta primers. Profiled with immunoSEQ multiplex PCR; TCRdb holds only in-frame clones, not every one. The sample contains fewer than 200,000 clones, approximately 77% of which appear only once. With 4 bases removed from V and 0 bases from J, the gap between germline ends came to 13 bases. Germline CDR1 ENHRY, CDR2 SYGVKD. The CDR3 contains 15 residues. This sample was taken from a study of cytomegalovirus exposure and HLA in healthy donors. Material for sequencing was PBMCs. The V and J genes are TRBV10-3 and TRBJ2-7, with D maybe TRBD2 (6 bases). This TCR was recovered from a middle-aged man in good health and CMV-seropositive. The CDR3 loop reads CAISARDGSSYEQYF. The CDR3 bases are TGTGCCATCAGTGCCCGGGACGGGAGCTCCTACGAGCAGTACTTC.